A selection of T cell receptor beta chains follows, all from one sample in a study of cytomegalovirus exposure and HLA in healthy donors. Measured with immunoSEQ multiplex PCR; TCRdb has only the in-frame clones, and not every one. Of roughly 180,000 clones listed, approximately 80% were seen once; the top ten hold around 1.5%. Specimen: PBMCs. All receptors come from a man between 18 and 29 years old in good health and CMV-seronegative. CDR3s include the opening cysteine and the closing phenylalanine or tryptophan. A D gene is named only where the DNA matches it firmly. Clone size appears in some rows only: once, few, many, or a class for an expanded clone.

>few|NA|TRBV14|TRBJ1-1
TGTGCCAGCAGCCAAGTAAGTGGGAGGACTGAAGCTTTCTTT
CASSQVSGRTEAFF
>NA|TRBD2|TRBV28|TRBJ2-7
TGTGCCAGCAGTTCCCCTAGCGGGAGTGAGAACGAGCAGTACTTC
CASSSPSGSENEQYF
>few|TRBD2|TRBV7-6|TRBJ2-1
TGTGCCAGCAGCTTACTTCCAGCGGGAGGGCGCTACAATGAGCAGTTCTTC
CASSLLPAGGRYNEQFF
>NA|TRBD1|TRBV6-6|TRBJ2-1
TGTGCCAGCAGCCCGGACAGGGTGGGCAATGAGCAGTTCTTC
CASSPDRVGNEQFF
>once|NA|TRBV9|TRBJ1-2
TGTGCCAGCCGTAGCGATTATGGCTACACCTTC
CASRSDYGYTF
>few|TRBD2|TRBV28|TRBJ2-7
TGTGCCAGCCGGCCGGGGGGGCTAGCGGGAAGTGAAGGGGACTACGAGCAGTACTTC
CASRPGGLAGSEGDYEQYF
>once|TRBD1|TRBV19|TRBJ1-1
TGTGCCAGTAGTGTGACAGGGCGCAACACTGAAGCTTTCTTT
CASSVTGRNTEAFF
>NA|TRBD2|TRBV5-4|TRBJ2-5
TGTGCCAGCAGCTTACGGACGGGGGGGCAAGAGACCCAGTACTTC
CASSLRTGGQETQYF
>NA|NA|TRBV28|TRBJ1-2
TGTGCCAGCAGTTTATTACCGGGGGACGGCCACACCTTC
CASSLLPGDGHTF
>NA|NA|TRBV9|TRBJ1-6
TGTGCCAGCAGCGTCGGCAGGCTTAATTCACCCCTCCACTTT
CASSVGRLNSPLHF
>NA|TRBD2|TRBV5-1|TRBJ2-6
TGCGCCAGCAGCCGGGGGGAGATCTCTGGGGCCAACGTCCTGACTTTC
CASSRGEISGANVLTF
>NA|NA|TRBV9|TRBJ1-1
TGTGCCAGCAGCGTAGATCCGGGAGGGGACACTGAAGCTTTCTTT
CASSVDPGGDTEAFF
>NA|NA|TRBV2|TRBJ2-3
TGTGCCAGCAGCGGGGTTGTGCTGGGCACAGATACGCAGTATTTT
CASSGVVLGTDTQYF
>once|NA|TRBV13|TRBJ2-7
TGTGCCAGCAGCTATGGGAGTTCTCTCGAGCAGTACTTC
CASSYGSSLEQYF
>few|TRBD1|TRBV7-9|TRBJ1-1
TGTGCCAGCAGCGACAGGGTCACTGAAGCTTTCTTT
CASSDRVTEAFF
>NA|NA|TRBV21-1|TRBJ1-1
TGTGCCAGCAGCAAGCAAAACGCGGGAGGGAACACTGAAGCTTTCTTT
CASSKQNAGGNTEAFF
>once|NA|TRBV2|TRBJ2-1
TGTGCCAGCAGTAAAGGGGCGGGGACCTACAATGAGCAGTTCTTC
CASSKGAGTYNEQFF
>NA|NA|TRBV25-1|TRBJ2-3
TGTGCCAGCAGTCGCCCAGGGGCAGATACGCAGTATTTT
CASSRPGADTQYF
>NA|TRBD1|TRBV5-1|TRBJ2-3
TGCGCCAGCAGCTTGGATGGACAGGGGGCGGCAGATACGCAGTATTTT
CASSLDGQGAADTQYF
>NA|NA|TRBV5-1|TRBJ1-1
TGCGCCAGCAGCTTGGGACAGTACAGCAACACTGAAGCTTTCTTT
CASSLGQYSNTEAFF
>NA|TRBD1|TRBV7-9|TRBJ2-1
TGTGCCAGCAGCTTTCAGGAACAGGGGAAACACGAGCAGTTCTTC
CASSFQEQGKHEQFF
>NA|TRBD1|TRBV19|TRBJ2-7
TGTGCCAGCGAAAGGACAGGGGGGAACTACGAGCAGTACTTC
CASERTGGNYEQYF
>NA|NA|TRBV7-3|TRBJ2-5
TGTGCCAGCAGCTTATCCCGGGGGGAGACCCAGTACTTC
CASSLSRGETQYF
>NA|TRBD1|TRBV5-6|TRBJ2-1
TGTGTCAGCAGCTTACAGGGGAATGAGCAGTTCTTC
CVSSLQGNEQFF
>NA|NA|TRBV9|TRBJ2-1
TGTGCCAGCACCGCCAGGGTCGGAAATGAGCAGTTCTTC
CASTARVGNEQFF
>NA|NA|TRBV6-5|TRBJ2-7
TGTGCCAGCAGTTACGCGGAGGCTCGAGAGCAGTACTTC
CASSYAEAREQYF
>few|TRBD2|TRBV9|TRBJ2-1
TGTGCCAGCAGCGTAGAGTTAGCGGGGGGGAGAAATGAGCAGTTCTTC
CASSVELAGGRNEQFF
>NA|NA|TRBV6-1|TRBJ2-7
TGTGCCGGTTCCCGGGCGCCCCAGGGAGAGCAGTACTTC
CAGSRAPQGEQYF
>NA|NA|TRBV7-2|TRBJ2-7
TGTGCCAGCAGCCAAGACAGGAACGAGCAGTACTTC
CASSQDRNEQYF
>few|NA|TRBV6-6|TRBJ1-3
TGTGCCAGCAGTTTGCGGGACTCCTCTGGAAACACCATATATTTT
CASSLRDSSGNTIYF
>NA|TRBD2|TRBV2|TRBJ2-7
TGTGCCAGCAGTTTTGAGTTAGCGGGGGGGTTCTACGAGCAGTACTTC
CASSFELAGGFYEQYF
>NA|NA|TRBV30|TRBJ2-5
TGTGCCTGGAGCGTTGGAGGTGTTTTCGGGACCCAGTACTTC
CAWSVGGVFGTQYF
>few|NA|TRBV19|TRBJ1-2
TGTGCCAGTAGTATCTTGGGAGGCTATGGCTACACCTTC
CASSILGGYGYTF
>few|TRBD1|TRBV25-1|TRBJ1-1
TGTGCCAGCACACGACAGGGGAACACTGAAGCTTTCTTT
CASTRQGNTEAFF
>NA|TRBD2|TRBV4-1|TRBJ2-7
TGCGCCAGCAGCCAAGCTGGGGGAGGGCTTGCAGGCGAGCAGTACTTC
CASSQAGGGLAGEQYF
>NA|TRBD1|TRBV28|TRBJ2-7
TGTGCCAGCAGCCCTTGGACAGGGAGAAGCAACGAGCAGTACTTC
CASSPWTGRSNEQYF
>once|NA|TRBV10-3|TRBJ2-2
TGTGCCATCAGTGAGAGAACCGGGACTCAGAACACCGGGGAGCTGTTTTTT
CAISERTGTQNTGELFF
>NA|NA|TRBV5-6|TRBJ2-2
TGTGCCAGCAGCTTGGATCGGGGGGCGCGCACCGGGGAGCTGTTTTTT
CASSLDRGARTGELFF
>NA|NA|TRBV5-5|TRBJ1-2
TGTGCCAGCACCTTGACAGATTTCTATGGCTACACCTTC
CASTLTDFYGYTF
>NA|NA|TRBV5-4|TRBJ1-1
TGTGCCAGCAGCCTGCAGGACACTGAAGCTTTCTTT
CASSLQDTEAFF
>few|NA|TRBV14|TRBJ1-1
TGTGCCAGCGGTTTACAGGGGAACACTGAAGCTTTCTTT
CASGLQGNTEAFF
>few|NA|TRBV5-4|TRBJ1-3
TGTGCCAGCACCCTAGACGGCCGCTCTGGAAACACCATATATTTT
CASTLDGRSGNTIYF
>once|TRBD1|TRBV10-3|TRBJ1-5
TGTGCCATCAGTGATATGGGACAGGGGTTGCATTTT
CAISDMGQGLHF
>NA|TRBD1|TRBV27|TRBJ1-5
TGTGCCAGCAGTCCTATGGGGGGACAGGCGTGGTTCGATCAGCCCCAGCATTTT
CASSPMGGQAWFDQPQHF